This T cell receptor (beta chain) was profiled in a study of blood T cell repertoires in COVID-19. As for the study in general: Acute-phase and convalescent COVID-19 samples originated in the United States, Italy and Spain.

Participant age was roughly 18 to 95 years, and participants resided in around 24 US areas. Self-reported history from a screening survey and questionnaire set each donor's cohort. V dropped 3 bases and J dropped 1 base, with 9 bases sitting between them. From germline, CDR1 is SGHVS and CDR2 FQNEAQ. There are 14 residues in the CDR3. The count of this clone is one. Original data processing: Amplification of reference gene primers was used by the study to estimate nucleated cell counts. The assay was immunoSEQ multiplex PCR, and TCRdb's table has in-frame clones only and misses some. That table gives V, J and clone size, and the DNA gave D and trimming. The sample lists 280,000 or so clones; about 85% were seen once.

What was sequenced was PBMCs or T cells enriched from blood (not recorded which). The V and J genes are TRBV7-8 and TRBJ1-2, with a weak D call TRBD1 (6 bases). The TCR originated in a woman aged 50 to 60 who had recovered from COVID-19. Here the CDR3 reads CASSLSGDNYGYTF. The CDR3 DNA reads TGTGCCAGCAGCTTGTCAGGGGATAACTATGGCTACACCTTC.